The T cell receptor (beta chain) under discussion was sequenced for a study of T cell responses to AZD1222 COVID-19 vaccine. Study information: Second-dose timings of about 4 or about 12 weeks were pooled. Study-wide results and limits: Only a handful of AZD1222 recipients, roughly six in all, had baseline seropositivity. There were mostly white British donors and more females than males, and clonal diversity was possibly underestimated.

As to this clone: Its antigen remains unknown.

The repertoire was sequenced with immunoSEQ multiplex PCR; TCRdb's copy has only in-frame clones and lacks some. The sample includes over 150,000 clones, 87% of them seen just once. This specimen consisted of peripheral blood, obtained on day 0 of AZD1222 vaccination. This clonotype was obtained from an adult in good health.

In DNA, the CDR3 is TGCGCCAGCAGCGTTCCAGGGGCGGCGGGCACAGATACGCAGTATTTT. This codes for CASSVPGAAGTDTQYF. V usage is TRBV5-1 and J usage is TRBJ2-3; tentatively, D is TRBD1 (6 bases). V was pared by 4 bases and J by 1 base, with 16 bases between. The CDR3 loop spans 16 amino acids. Germline CDR1 is SGHRS and CDR2 is YFSETQ.